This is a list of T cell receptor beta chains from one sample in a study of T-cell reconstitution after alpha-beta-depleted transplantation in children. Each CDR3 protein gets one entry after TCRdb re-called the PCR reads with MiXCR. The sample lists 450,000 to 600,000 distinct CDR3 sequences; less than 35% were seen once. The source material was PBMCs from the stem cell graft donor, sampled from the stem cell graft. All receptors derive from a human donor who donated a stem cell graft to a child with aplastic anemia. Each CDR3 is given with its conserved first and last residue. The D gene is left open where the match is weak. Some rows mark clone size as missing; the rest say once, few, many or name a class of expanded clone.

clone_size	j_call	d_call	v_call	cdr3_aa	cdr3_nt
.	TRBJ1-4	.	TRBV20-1	CSARDTRANEKLFF	TGCAGTGCTAGAGATACCAGGGCTAATGAAAAACTGTTTTTT
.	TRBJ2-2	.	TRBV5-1	CASSLLSVANTGELFF	TGCGCCAGCAGCTTGCTAAGCGTAGCGAACACCGGGGAGCTGTTTTTT
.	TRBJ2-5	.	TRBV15	CATSRQIQETQYF	TGTGCCACCAGCAGACAGATACAAGAGACCCAGTACTTC
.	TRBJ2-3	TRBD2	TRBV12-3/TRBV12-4	CASSSRLAGGDTQYF	TGTGCCAGCAGTTCCAGACTAGCGGGAGGAGATACGCAGTATTTT
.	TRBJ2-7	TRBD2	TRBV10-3	CAISEPLAGVGREQYF	TGTGCCATCAGTGAGCCCCTAGCGGGAGTCGGTCGGGAGCAGTACTTC
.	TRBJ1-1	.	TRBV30	CAWSLGPGLIEAFF	TGTGCCTGGAGTTTGGGCCCGGGGCTTATTGAAGCTTTCTTT
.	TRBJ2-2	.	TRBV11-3	CASSLRLIRANTGELFF	TGTGCCAGCAGCCTGCGACTGATACGCGCGAACACCGGGGAGCTGTTTTTT
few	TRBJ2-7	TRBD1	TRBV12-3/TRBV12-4	CASSPYRDRAAEQYF	TGTGCCAGCAGTCCTTACCGGGACAGGGCGGCCGAGCAGTACTTC
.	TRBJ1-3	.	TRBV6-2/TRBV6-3	CASSQFRNSGNTIYF	TGTGCCAGCAGCCAGTTCCGGAACTCTGGAAACACCATATATTTT
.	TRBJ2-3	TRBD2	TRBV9	CASSVESTGGPGDTQYF	TGTGCCAGCAGCGTAGAATCGACGGGAGGGCCGGGAGATACGCAGTATTTT
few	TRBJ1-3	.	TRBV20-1	CSASLMGNTIYF	TGCAGTGCTAGTCTGATGGGAAACACCATATATTTT
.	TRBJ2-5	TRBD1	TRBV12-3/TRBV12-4	CASSPDRVDETQYF	TGTGCCAGCAGTCCCGACAGGGTGGACGAGACCCAGTACTTC
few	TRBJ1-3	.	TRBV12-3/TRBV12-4	CASMGGEFGLSGNTIYF	TGTGCCAGCATGGGGGGCGAATTTGGGCTTTCTGGAAACACCATATATTTT
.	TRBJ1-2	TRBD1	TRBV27	CASSLLGQGARGYTF	TGTGCCAGCAGTTTATTGGGACAGGGGGCGCGCGGCTACACCTTC
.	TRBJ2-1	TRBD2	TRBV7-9	CASSFSTSGRTYNEQFF	TGTGCCAGCAGCTTTTCGACTAGCGGGAGGACATACAATGAGCAGTTCTTC
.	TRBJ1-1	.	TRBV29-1	CSGNRLQGDTEAFF	TGCAGCGGAAACAGACTCCAGGGTGACACTGAAGCTTTCTTT
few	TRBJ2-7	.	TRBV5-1	CASSLAAGWDEQYF	TGCGCCAGCAGCTTGGCCGCAGGGTGGGACGAGCAGTACTTC
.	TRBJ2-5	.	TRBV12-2	CASRPQGLANF	TGTGCAAGTCGCCCACAGGGACTTGCCAACTTC
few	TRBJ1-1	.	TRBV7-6	CASSSGLLNTEAFF	TGTGCCAGCAGCTCCGGACTTCTGAACACTGAAGCTTTCTTT
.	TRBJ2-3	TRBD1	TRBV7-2	CASSVQGLRTDTQYF	TGTGCCAGCAGCGTACAGGGGCTTCGCACAGATACGCAGTATTTT
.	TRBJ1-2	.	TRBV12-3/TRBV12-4	CASSLGTTGYTF	TGTGCCAGCAGTTTGGGTACGACGGGCTACACCTTC
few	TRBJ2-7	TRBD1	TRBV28	CASSPTGILYEQYF	TGTGCCAGCAGCCCGACAGGGATCCTCTACGAGCAGTACTTC
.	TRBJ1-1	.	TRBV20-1	CSANQRGLNTEAFF	TGCAGTGCCAATCAAAGGGGACTCAACACTGAAGCTTTCTTT
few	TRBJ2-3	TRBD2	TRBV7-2	CASSSTSGVYTDTQYF	TGTGCCAGCAGCTCGACTAGCGGGGTATACACAGATACGCAGTATTTT
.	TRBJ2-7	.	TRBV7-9	CASSHRERYEQYF	TGTGCCAGCAGCCACAGGGAGCGCTACGAGCAGTACTTC